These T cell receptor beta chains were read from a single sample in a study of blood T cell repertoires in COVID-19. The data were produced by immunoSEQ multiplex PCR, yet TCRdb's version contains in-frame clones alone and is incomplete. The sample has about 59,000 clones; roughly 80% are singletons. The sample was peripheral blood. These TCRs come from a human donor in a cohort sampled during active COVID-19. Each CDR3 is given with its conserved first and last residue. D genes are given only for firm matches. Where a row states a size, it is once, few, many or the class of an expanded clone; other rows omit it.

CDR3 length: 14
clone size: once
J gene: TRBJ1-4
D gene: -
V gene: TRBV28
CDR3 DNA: TGTGCCAGCAGTTTACAGGGGATATATGAAAAACTGTTTTTT
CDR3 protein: CASSLQGIYEKLFF

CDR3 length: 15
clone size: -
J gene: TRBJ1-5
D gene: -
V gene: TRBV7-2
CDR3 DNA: TGTGCCAGCAGCCAAAAAGATGGAGTCGGCCAGCCCCAGCATTTT
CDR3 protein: CASSQKDGVGQPQHF

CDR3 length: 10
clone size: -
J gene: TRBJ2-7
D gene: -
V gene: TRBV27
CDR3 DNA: TGTGCCAGCAGTTTCGACGAGCAGTACTTC
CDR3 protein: CASSFDEQYF

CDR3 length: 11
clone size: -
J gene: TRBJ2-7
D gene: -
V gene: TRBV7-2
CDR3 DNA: TGTGCCAGCAGCCAGGCCTACGAGCAGTACTTC
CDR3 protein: CASSQAYEQYF

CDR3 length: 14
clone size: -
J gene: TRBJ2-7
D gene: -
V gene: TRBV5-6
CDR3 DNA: TGTGCCAGCAGCTTGGCAGCGGAGTCCTACGAGCAGTACTTC
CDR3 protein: CASSLAAESYEQYF

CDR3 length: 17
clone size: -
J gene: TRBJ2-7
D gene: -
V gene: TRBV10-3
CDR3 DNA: TGTGCCATCAGTGACCCCCCTGGGGGGAAGCCTAGGAGCGAGCAGTACTTC
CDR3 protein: CAISDPPGGKPRSEQYF

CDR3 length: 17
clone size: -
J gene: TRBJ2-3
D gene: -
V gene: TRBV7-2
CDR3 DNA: TGTGCCAGCAGCTTCTCCCCCGGACGGGGGATCACAGATACGCAGTATTTT
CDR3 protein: CASSFSPGRGITDTQYF

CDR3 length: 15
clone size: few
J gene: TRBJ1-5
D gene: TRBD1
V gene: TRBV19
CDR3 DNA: TGTGCCAGTAGGACACAGGGGGGAGGCAATCAGCCCCAGCATTTT
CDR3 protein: CASRTQGGGNQPQHF

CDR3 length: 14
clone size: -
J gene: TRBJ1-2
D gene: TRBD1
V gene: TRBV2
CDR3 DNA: TGTGCCAGCCGACAACAGGGGAACGTCTATGGCTACACCTTC
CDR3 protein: CASRQQGNVYGYTF

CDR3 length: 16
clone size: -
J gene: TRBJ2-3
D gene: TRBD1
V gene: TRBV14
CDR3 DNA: TGTGCCAGCAGCCAAGGGACAGGGGCAAACACAGATACGCAGTATTTT
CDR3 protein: CASSQGTGANTDTQYF

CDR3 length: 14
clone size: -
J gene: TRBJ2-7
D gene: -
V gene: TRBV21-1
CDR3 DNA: TGTGCCAGCAGCAAAGGGGAGACAGGGGACGAGCAGTACTTC
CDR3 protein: CASSKGETGDEQYF

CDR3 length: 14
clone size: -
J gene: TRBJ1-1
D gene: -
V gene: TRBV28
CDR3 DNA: TGTGCCAGTCGCACTGGCCAATCGGGCACTGAAGCTTTCTTT
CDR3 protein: CASRTGQSGTEAFF

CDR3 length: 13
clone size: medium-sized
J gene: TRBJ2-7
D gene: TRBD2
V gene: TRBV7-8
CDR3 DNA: TGTGCCAGCAGCACCCGGGGGGACGCCGAGCAGTACTTC
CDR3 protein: CASSTRGDAEQYF

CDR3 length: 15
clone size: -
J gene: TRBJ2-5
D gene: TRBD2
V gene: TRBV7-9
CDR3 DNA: TGTGCCAGCAGTCTGACTAGCGGGAGTCAAGAGACCCAGTACTTC
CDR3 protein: CASSLTSGSQETQYF

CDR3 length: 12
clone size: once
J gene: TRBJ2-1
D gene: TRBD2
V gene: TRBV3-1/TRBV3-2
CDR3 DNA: TGTGCCAGCAGCCGGACTAGCAATGAGCAGTTCTTC
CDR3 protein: CASSRTSNEQFF

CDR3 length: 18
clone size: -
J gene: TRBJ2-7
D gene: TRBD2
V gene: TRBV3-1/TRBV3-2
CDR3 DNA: TGTGCCAGCAGCCAAGGGGGACTAGCGGGAGCCAGCTCCTACGAGCAGTACTTC
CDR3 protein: CASSQGGLAGASSYEQYF

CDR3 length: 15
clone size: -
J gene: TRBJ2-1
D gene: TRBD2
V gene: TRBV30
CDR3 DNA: TGTGCCTGGACTCCGACTAGCTCCCCTTACAATGAGCAGTTCTTC
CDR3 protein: CAWTPTSSPYNEQFF

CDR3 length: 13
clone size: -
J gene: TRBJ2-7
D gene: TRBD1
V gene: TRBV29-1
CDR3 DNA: TGCAGCGTGGGGACAGGGAACTCCTACGAGCAGTACTTC
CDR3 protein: CSVGTGNSYEQYF

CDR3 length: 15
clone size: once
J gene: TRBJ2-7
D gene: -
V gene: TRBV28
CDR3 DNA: TGTGCCAGCAGGTTTCAAACAGGGAGCTCCTACGAGCAGTACTTC
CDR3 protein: CASRFQTGSSYEQYF

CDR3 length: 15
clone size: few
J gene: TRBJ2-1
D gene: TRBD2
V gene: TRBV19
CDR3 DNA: TGTGCCAGTAGTATCGATGCGGGAGCCTACAATGAGCAGTTCTTC
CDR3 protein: CASSIDAGAYNEQFF

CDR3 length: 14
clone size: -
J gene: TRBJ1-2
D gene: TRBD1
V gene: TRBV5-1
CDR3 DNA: TGCGCCAGCAGCTCGGGACAGGGGGCTGGAGGCTACACCTTC
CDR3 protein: CASSSGQGAGGYTF

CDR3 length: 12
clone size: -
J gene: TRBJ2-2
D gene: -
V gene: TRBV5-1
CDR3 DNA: TGCGCCAGCAGCCTTCACACCGGGGAGCTGTTTTTT
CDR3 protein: CASSLHTGELFF

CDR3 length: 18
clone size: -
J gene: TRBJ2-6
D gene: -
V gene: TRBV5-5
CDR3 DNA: TGTGCCAGCAGCCGGGTGGACAGTGCGTACTCTGGGGCCAACGTCCTGACTTTC
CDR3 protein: CASSRVDSAYSGANVLTF

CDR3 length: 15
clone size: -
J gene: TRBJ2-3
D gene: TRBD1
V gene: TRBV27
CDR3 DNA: TGTGCCAGCAGTTTATGGACAGGGAACAGGAATACGCAGTATTTT
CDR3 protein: CASSLWTGNRNTQYF

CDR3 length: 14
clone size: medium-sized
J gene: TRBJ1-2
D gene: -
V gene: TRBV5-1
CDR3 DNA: TGCGCCAGCCAGGGCGCCAGGGGCGACTATGGCTACACCTTC
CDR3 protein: CASQGARGDYGYTF

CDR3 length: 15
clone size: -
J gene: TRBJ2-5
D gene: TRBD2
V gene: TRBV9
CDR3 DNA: TGTGCCAGCAGCCCCCTGGGCGGGAGCGTGGAGACCCAGTACTTC
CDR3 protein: CASSPLGGSVETQYF

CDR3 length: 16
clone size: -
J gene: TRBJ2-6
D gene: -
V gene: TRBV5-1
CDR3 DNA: TGCGCCAGCAGCCCGGCGGCCGTCTCTGGGGCCAACGTCCTGACTTTC
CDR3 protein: CASSPAAVSGANVLTF

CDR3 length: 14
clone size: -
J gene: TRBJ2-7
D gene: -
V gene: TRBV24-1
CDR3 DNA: TGTGCCACCAGTGGAAAAGGGGGTTTGTACGAGCAGTACTTC
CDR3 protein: CATSGKGGLYEQYF

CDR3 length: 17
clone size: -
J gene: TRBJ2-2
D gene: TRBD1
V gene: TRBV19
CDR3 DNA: TGTGCCAGTAGTGGGCGGACAGGGCAGTTCGGGAACGGGGAGCTGTTTTTT
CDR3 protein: CASSGRTGQFGNGELFF

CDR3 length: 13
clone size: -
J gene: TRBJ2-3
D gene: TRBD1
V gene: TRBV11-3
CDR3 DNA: TGTGCCAGCAGCTTAGGACAGGGGGATACGCAGTATTTT
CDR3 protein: CASSLGQGDTQYF

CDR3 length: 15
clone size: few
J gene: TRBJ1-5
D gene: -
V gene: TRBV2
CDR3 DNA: TGTGCCAGCAGTGAGCGGGAAGGGGTCAATCAGCCCCAGCATTTT
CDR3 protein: CASSEREGVNQPQHF

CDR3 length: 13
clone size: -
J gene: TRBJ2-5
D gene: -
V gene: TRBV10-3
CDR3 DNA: TGTGCCATCAGTGAGTTGGCCCAGGAGACCCAGTACTTC
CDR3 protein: CAISELAQETQYF

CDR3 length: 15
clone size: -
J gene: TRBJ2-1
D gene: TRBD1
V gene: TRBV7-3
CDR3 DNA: TGTGCCAGCAGCTTTGACAGGGGTGCCTACAATGAGCAGTTCTTC
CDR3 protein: CASSFDRGAYNEQFF

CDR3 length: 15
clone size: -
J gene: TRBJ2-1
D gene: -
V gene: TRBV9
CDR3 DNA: TGTGCCAGCAGCGCCACTACGAGCTCCTACAATGAGCAGTTCTTC
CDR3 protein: CASSATTSSYNEQFF

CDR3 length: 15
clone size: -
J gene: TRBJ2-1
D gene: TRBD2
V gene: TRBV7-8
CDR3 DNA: TGTGCCAGCAGCGAAACTAGCGGGGGATACAATGAGCAGTTCTTC
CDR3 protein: CASSETSGGYNEQFF

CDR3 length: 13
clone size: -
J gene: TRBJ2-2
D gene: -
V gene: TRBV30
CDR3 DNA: TGTGCCTGGACCCATCACGGGGCCGGGGAGCTGTTTTTT
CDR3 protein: CAWTHHGAGELFF

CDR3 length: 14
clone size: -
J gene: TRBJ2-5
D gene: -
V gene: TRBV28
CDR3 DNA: TGTGCCAGCCGGGGAACAGGGTCCCAAGAGACCCAGTACTTC
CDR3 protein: CASRGTGSQETQYF

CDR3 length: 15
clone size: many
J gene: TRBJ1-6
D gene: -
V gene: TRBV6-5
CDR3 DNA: TGTGCCAGCAGCGATTCGACAGGAGGTAATTCACCCCTCCACTTT
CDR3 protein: CASSDSTGGNSPLHF

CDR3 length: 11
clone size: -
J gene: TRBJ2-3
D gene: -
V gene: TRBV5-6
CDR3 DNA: TGTGCCAGCAGCTTCGGAGATACGCAGTATTTT
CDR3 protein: CASSFGDTQYF

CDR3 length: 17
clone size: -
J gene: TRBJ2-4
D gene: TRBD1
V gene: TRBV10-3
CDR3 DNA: TGTGCCATCAGTGAGCAACAGGGGAAGGGGTCCAAAAACATTCAGTACTTC
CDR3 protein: CAISEQQGKGSKNIQYF

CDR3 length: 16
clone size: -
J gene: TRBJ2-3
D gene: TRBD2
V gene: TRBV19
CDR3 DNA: TGTGCCAGTAGTCCGGATAGCGGGAGGGCCACAGATACGCAGTATTTT
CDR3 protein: CASSPDSGRATDTQYF

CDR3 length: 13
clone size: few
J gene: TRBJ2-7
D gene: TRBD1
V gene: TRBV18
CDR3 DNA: TGTGCCAGCTCAGTTAGGGACAGCTACGAGCAGTACTTC
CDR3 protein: CASSVRDSYEQYF

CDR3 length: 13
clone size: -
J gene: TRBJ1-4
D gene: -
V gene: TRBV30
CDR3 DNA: TGTGCCTGGAGTGTACGGTCTAATGAAAAACTGTTTTTT
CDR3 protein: CAWSVRSNEKLFF

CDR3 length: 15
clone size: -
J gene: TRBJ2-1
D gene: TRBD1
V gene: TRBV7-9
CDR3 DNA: TGTGCCAGCAGCCTCAGACAGGGACAAGGTAATGAGCAGTTCTTC
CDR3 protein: CASSLRQGQGNEQFF

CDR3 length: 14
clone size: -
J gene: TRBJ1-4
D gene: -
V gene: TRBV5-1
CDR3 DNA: TGCGCCAGCAGTCAAACGACAGGTTATGAAAAACTGTTTTTT
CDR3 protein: CASSQTTGYEKLFF

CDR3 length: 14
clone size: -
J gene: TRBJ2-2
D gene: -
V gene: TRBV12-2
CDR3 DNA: TGTGCAAGTCGCCGCAAAAGACTAGCCGGGGAGCTGTTTTTT
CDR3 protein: CASRRKRLAGELFF

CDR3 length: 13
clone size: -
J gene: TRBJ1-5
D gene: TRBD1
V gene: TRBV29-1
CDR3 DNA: TGCAGCGTTGAACACAGGGGAAATCAGCCCCAGCATTTT
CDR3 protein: CSVEHRGNQPQHF

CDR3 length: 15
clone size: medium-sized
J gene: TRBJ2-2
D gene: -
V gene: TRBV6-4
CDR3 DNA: TGTGCCAGCAGTGACTCTAGCGAGAACACCGGGGAGCTGTTTTTT
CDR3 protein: CASSDSSENTGELFF